A selection of T cell receptor beta chains follows, all from one sample in a study of identifying expanded T cells in peripheral blood. TCRdb's table, derived via immunoSEQ multiplex PCR, lists solely in-frame clones and lacks some. The sample carries 100,000 to 150,000 clones, less than 90% recorded once. Sequencing was performed on blood. The receptors derive from a person between 18 and 75 years old in good health. Both conserved end residues are trimmed from each CDR3.

TRBJ2-7	TRBV7-9	ASSLAPGDHYEQY
TRBJ1-4	TRBV29-1	SVGEGASEKLF
TRBJ1-1	TRBV6-5	ASIKMGGNTEAF
TRBJ1-1	TRBV10-3	AIKGDRGAF
TRBJ1-4	TRBV29-1	SGRPDNEKLF
TRBJ1-5	TRBV28	ASSLTPHRGISNQPQH
TRBJ1-5	TRBV6-5	ASSYNTEQPQH
TRBJ2-5	TRBV2	ASEIRETQY
TRBJ2-7	TRBV14	ASSRVQRGLTYEQY
TRBJ1-1	TRBV9	ASSPRGVLNTEAF
TRBJ2-7	TRBV29-1	SVARTSYEQY
TRBJ2-7	TRBV5-6	ASSLGWRVHEQY
TRBJ1-1	TRBV7-9	ASSLDFEAF
TRBJ2-5	TRBV7-8	ASSFAFSGTSGGALETQY
TRBJ2-7	TRBV7-2	ASSLDRSYEQY
TRBJ2-7	TRBV10-2	ASKTAGDYYEQY
TRBJ1-1	TRBV7-3	ASSLGQITEAF
TRBJ2-3	TRBV7-3	ASSLSGRSTDTQY
TRBJ1-6	TRBV27	ASSKDPWGSPLH
TRBJ2-1	TRBV28	ASSSGPDNEQF
TRBJ2-2	TRBV28	ASSLRDWLAGELF
TRBJ1-2	TRBV7-8	ASSLDPGRPGGYT
TRBJ2-3	TRBV29-1	SPGGGTDTQY
TRBJ2-7	TRBV19	ASKENGVVEQY
TRBJ2-2	TRBV6-4	ASKEVANTGELF
TRBJ2-7	TRBV28	ASRAGTGTDEQY